A selection of T cell receptor beta chains follows, all from one sample in a study of human T cells and chemical hapten exposure. TCRdb used MiXCR to reprocess the RACE reads, holding one entry per CDR3 protein. Among about 40,000 distinct CDR3 sequences listed, around 3% were seen once. The sequenced sample was whole blood, obtained in connection with sensitization to the hapten diphenylcyclopropenone (DPC). These receptors were obtained from a man between 40 and 49 years old with alopecia areata. Some clones in this sample may be carry-over from other donors' samples. Both conserved end residues are part of each CDR3. D genes are given only for firm matches. Size is stated for part of the rows, as once, few or many counts, or as a class when the clone is expanded.

CDR3aa: CSATVGDYEQYF
CDR3nt: TGCAGTGCTACGGTGGGGGACTACGAGCAGTACTTC
abundance: many
j_gene: TRBJ2-7
v_gene: TRBV20-1
d_gene: -

CDR3aa: CASSPWTSGNPSDTQYF
CDR3nt: TGTGCCAGCAGCCCGTGGACTAGCGGGAATCCTTCAGATACGCAGTATTTT
abundance: many
j_gene: TRBJ2-3
v_gene: TRBV3-1
d_gene: TRBD2

CDR3aa: CASSSSGTSTDTQYF
CDR3nt: TGTGCCAGCAGTTCTAGCGGAACCAGCACAGATACGCAGTATTTT
abundance: many
j_gene: TRBJ2-3
v_gene: TRBV28
d_gene: TRBD2

CDR3aa: CASSTTPGQTSGTQYF
CDR3nt: TGTGCCAGCAGCACGACGCCGGGACAGACCTCCGGGACCCAGTACTTC
abundance: many
j_gene: TRBJ2-5
v_gene: TRBV7-9
d_gene: TRBD1

CDR3aa: CASSIDRGGNYEQYF
CDR3nt: TGTGCCAGCAGTATTGACAGGGGGGGGAACTACGAGCAGTACTTC
abundance: -
j_gene: TRBJ2-7
v_gene: TRBV28
d_gene: TRBD1

CDR3aa: CASSEFGFTGELFF
CDR3nt: TGTGCCAGCAGTGAATTTGGGTTCACCGGGGAGCTGTTTTTT
abundance: many
j_gene: TRBJ2-2
v_gene: TRBV25-1
d_gene: -

CDR3aa: CASAGEGSGNTIYF
CDR3nt: TGTGCCAGCGCCGGAGAGGGATCTGGAAACACCATATATTTT
abundance: many
j_gene: TRBJ1-3
v_gene: TRBV12-3/TRBV12-4
d_gene: -

CDR3aa: CSASQGIDTQYF
CDR3nt: TGCAGTGCTAGTCAGGGGATCGATACGCAGTATTTT
abundance: few
j_gene: TRBJ2-3
v_gene: TRBV20-1
d_gene: -

CDR3aa: CASQAGDTQYF
CDR3nt: TGTGCCAGCCAGGCCGGAGATACGCAGTATTTT
abundance: many
j_gene: TRBJ2-3
v_gene: TRBV11-2
d_gene: -

CDR3aa: CASSPLPKVSQHF
CDR3nt: TGTGCCAGCTCACCCCTGCCGAAGGTGTCCCAGCATTTT
abundance: many
j_gene: TRBJ1-5
v_gene: TRBV18
d_gene: -

CDR3aa: CSARRGFGKLAGFNIQYF
CDR3nt: TGCAGTGCTAGAAGGGGTTTTGGGAAACTAGCGGGATTTAACATTCAGTACTTC
abundance: many
j_gene: TRBJ2-4
v_gene: TRBV20-1
d_gene: TRBD2

CDR3aa: CASSLSPAGGETQYF
CDR3nt: TGTGCCAGCAGCTTATCCCCAGCAGGGGGTGAGACCCAGTACTTC
abundance: many
j_gene: TRBJ2-5
v_gene: TRBV7-2
d_gene: TRBD1

CDR3aa: CASSLNEVYEQYF
CDR3nt: TGTGCCAGCAGTTTAAATGAGGTCTACGAGCAGTACTTC
abundance: few
j_gene: TRBJ2-7
v_gene: TRBV27
d_gene: -

CDR3aa: CASSLGAEQFF
CDR3nt: TGTGCCAGCAGTTTAGGGGCCGAGCAGTTCTTC
abundance: many
j_gene: TRBJ2-1
v_gene: TRBV12-3/TRBV12-4
d_gene: -

CDR3aa: CASSQGKDAEQYF
CDR3nt: TGTGCCAGCAGCCAAGGAAAGGATGCCGAGCAGTACTTC
abundance: many
j_gene: TRBJ2-7
v_gene: TRBV4-2
d_gene: -

CDR3aa: CASTQDGTSNQPQHF
CDR3nt: TGCGCCAGCACCCAAGACGGAACTAGCAATCAGCCCCAGCATTTT
abundance: many
j_gene: TRBJ1-5
v_gene: TRBV5-1
d_gene: -

CDR3aa: CASSFNPRSAGELFF
CDR3nt: TGTGCCAGCAGTTTTAATCCAAGGTCTGCCGGGGAGCTGTTTTTT
abundance: many
j_gene: TRBJ2-2
v_gene: TRBV28
d_gene: -

CDR3aa: CSARIRAFNVTTTAYEQYF
CDR3nt: TGCAGTGCTAGAATCCGGGCTTTTAACGTGACGACCACAGCATACGAGCAGTACTTC
abundance: many
j_gene: TRBJ2-7
v_gene: TRBV20-1
d_gene: -

CDR3aa: CASLGGRGYTF
CDR3nt: TGCGCCAGCCTGGGCGGGCGAGGCTACACCTTC
abundance: -
j_gene: TRBJ1-2
v_gene: TRBV4-1
d_gene: -

CDR3aa: CASSFAGNQPQHF
CDR3nt: TGTGCCAGCAGCTTTGCAGGCAATCAGCCCCAGCATTTT
abundance: many
j_gene: TRBJ1-5
v_gene: TRBV16
d_gene: -

CDR3aa: CASSPGTGFNSPLHF
CDR3nt: TGCGCCAGCAGTCCCGGGACAGGCTTTAATTCACCCCTCCACTTT
abundance: many
j_gene: TRBJ1-6
v_gene: TRBV5-1
d_gene: TRBD1

CDR3aa: CASRSGTGGNIQYF
CDR3nt: TGTGCCAGCAGAAGTGGGACTGGAGGAAACATTCAGTACTTC
abundance: many
j_gene: TRBJ2-4
v_gene: TRBV6-2/TRBV6-3
d_gene: -

CDR3aa: CASSFGVDYEQYF
CDR3nt: TGTGCCAGCAGCTTCGGGGTTGATTACGAGCAGTACTTC
abundance: many
j_gene: TRBJ2-7
v_gene: TRBV7-3
d_gene: -

CDR3aa: CAVGNERYQETQYF
CDR3nt: TGTGCCGTGGGAAATGAGCGGTACCAAGAGACCCAGTACTTC
abundance: many
j_gene: TRBJ2-5
v_gene: TRBV27
d_gene: -

CDR3aa: CASSLGGSGSSRGTQYF
CDR3nt: TGTGCCAGCAGCTTAGGGGGTAGCGGGAGTAGCAGAGGGACGCAGTATTTT
abundance: many
j_gene: TRBJ2-3
v_gene: TRBV7-3
d_gene: TRBD2

CDR3aa: CSARGSRGRDTEAFF
CDR3nt: TGCAGTGCTAGGGGTTCCAGGGGGCGAGATACTGAAGCTTTCTTT
abundance: -
j_gene: TRBJ1-1
v_gene: TRBV20-1
d_gene: TRBD1

CDR3aa: CASSQDVWVEAFF
CDR3nt: TGCGCCAGCAGCCAAGATGTGTGGGTGGAAGCTTTCTTT
abundance: many
j_gene: TRBJ1-1
v_gene: TRBV4-1
d_gene: -

CDR3aa: CSGIGQGSFMNTEAFF
CDR3nt: TGCAGCGGGATCGGACAGGGGTCGTTCATGAACACTGAAGCTTTCTTT
abundance: many
j_gene: TRBJ1-1
v_gene: TRBV29-1
d_gene: TRBD1

CDR3aa: CASSPGLGSTDTQCF
CDR3nt: TGTGCCAGCAGTCCCGGCTTGGGTAGCACAGATACGCAGTGTTTT
abundance: many
j_gene: TRBJ2-3
v_gene: TRBV6-6
d_gene: -

CDR3aa: CASSQVRGRTEAFF
CDR3nt: TGTGCCAGCAGCCAAGTGCGTGGACGGACTGAAGCTTTCTTT
abundance: many
j_gene: TRBJ1-1
v_gene: TRBV14
d_gene: -

CDR3aa: CATSREKQGYGYTF
CDR3nt: TGTGCCACCAGCAGAGAGAAACAGGGGTATGGCTACACCTTC
abundance: -
j_gene: TRBJ1-2
v_gene: TRBV15
d_gene: TRBD1

CDR3aa: CASSGGLGSGRRVEQFF
CDR3nt: TGTGCCAGCAGTGGGGGGCTCGGGAGCGGGAGGAGGGTTGAGCAGTTCTTC
abundance: many
j_gene: TRBJ2-1
v_gene: TRBV12-3/TRBV12-4
d_gene: TRBD2

CDR3aa: CASSQFPGGAYEQYF
CDR3nt: TGTGCCAGCAGCCAATTCCCTGGGGGTGCCTACGAGCAGTACTTC
abundance: few
j_gene: TRBJ2-7
v_gene: TRBV4-2
d_gene: -

CDR3aa: CASSLGGEKLFF
CDR3nt: TGTGCCAGCAGCTTAGGCGGGGAAAAACTGTTTTTT
abundance: many
j_gene: TRBJ1-4
v_gene: TRBV7-9
d_gene: -

CDR3aa: CASSVGQGWNTGELFF
CDR3nt: TGTGCCAGCAGCGTAGGACAGGGCTGGAACACCGGGGAGCTGTTTTTT
abundance: few
j_gene: TRBJ2-2
v_gene: TRBV9
d_gene: TRBD1

CDR3aa: CASSSTYEQYF
CDR3nt: TGTGCCAGCAGCTCCACCTACGAGCAGTACTTC
abundance: medium-sized
j_gene: TRBJ2-7
v_gene: TRBV27
d_gene: -

CDR3aa: CASSLATSGTSGAGISYNEQFF
CDR3nt: TGTGCCAGCAGTTTAGCTACCTCCGGGACTAGCGGGGCTGGAATTTCCTACAATGAGCAGTTCTTC
abundance: many
j_gene: TRBJ2-1
v_gene: TRBV12-3/TRBV12-4
d_gene: TRBD2

CDR3aa: CASSLETPTYGYTF
CDR3nt: TGTGCCAGCAGCTTAGAGACACCTACGTATGGCTACACCTTC
abundance: many
j_gene: TRBJ1-2
v_gene: TRBV7-9
d_gene: -

CDR3aa: CASSVSGLDNEQFF
CDR3nt: TGCGCCAGCAGCGTGTCGGGACTAGACAATGAGCAGTTCTTC
abundance: many
j_gene: TRBJ2-1
v_gene: TRBV5-1
d_gene: TRBD2

CDR3aa: CASTAGSTHYEQYF
CDR3nt: TGTGCCAGCACCGCCGGAAGCACGCACTACGAGCAGTACTTC
abundance: many
j_gene: TRBJ2-7
v_gene: TRBV12-3/TRBV12-4
d_gene: -

CDR3aa: CAISESSGTNAIQYF
CDR3nt: TGTGCCATCAGTGAGTCAAGCGGGACCAATGCCATTCAGTACTTC
abundance: few
j_gene: TRBJ2-4
v_gene: TRBV10-3
d_gene: TRBD2

CDR3aa: CASSLAGAARAGPSGELFF
CDR3nt: TGTGCCAGCAGTTTAGCGGGAGCCGCTAGGGCAGGGCCCTCCGGGGAGCTGTTTTTT
abundance: many
j_gene: TRBJ2-2
v_gene: TRBV12-3/TRBV12-4
d_gene: -

CDR3aa: CASSSPGVDEQYF
CDR3nt: TGTGCCAGCAGTTCTCCAGGGGTGGACGAGCAGTACTTC
abundance: many
j_gene: TRBJ2-7
v_gene: TRBV6-2/TRBV6-3
d_gene: -

CDR3aa: CASSRTSGSSYNEQFF
CDR3nt: TGTGCCAGCAGCCGGACTAGCGGGAGCTCCTACAATGAGCAGTTCTTC
abundance: -
j_gene: TRBJ2-1
v_gene: TRBV6-5
d_gene: TRBD2

CDR3aa: CASSVVELAGGSSYNEQFF
CDR3nt: TGTGCCAGCAGCGTAGTCGAACTAGCGGGGGGGAGCTCCTACAATGAGCAGTTCTTC
abundance: many
j_gene: TRBJ2-1
v_gene: TRBV9
d_gene: TRBD2

CDR3aa: CASSPQPTGGNEQFF
CDR3nt: TGTGCCAGCTCACCACAACCAACAGGGGGCAATGAGCAGTTCTTC
abundance: few
j_gene: TRBJ2-1
v_gene: TRBV18
d_gene: TRBD1

CDR3aa: CATSDLTGTSGRVGRNEQFF
CDR3nt: TGTGCCACCAGTGACCTTACCGGGACTAGCGGGAGGGTCGGGCGCAATGAGCAGTTCTTC
abundance: many
j_gene: TRBJ2-1
v_gene: TRBV24-1
d_gene: TRBD2

CDR3aa: CASSTQNTGELFF
CDR3nt: TGTGCCAGCAGCACCCAGAACACCGGGGAGCTGTTTTTT
abundance: many
j_gene: TRBJ2-2
v_gene: TRBV7-9
d_gene: -

CDR3aa: CASSNFAGTSNQPQHF
CDR3nt: TGTGCCAGTAGTAATTTTGCCGGGACTAGCAATCAGCCCCAGCATTTT
abundance: few
j_gene: TRBJ1-5
v_gene: TRBV19
d_gene: -

CDR3aa: CASSATSGASRFVYNEQFF
CDR3nt: TGTGCCAGCAGCGCGACTAGCGGGGCATCCCGGTTTGTTTACAATGAGCAGTTCTTC
abundance: many
j_gene: TRBJ2-1
v_gene: TRBV7-9
d_gene: TRBD2